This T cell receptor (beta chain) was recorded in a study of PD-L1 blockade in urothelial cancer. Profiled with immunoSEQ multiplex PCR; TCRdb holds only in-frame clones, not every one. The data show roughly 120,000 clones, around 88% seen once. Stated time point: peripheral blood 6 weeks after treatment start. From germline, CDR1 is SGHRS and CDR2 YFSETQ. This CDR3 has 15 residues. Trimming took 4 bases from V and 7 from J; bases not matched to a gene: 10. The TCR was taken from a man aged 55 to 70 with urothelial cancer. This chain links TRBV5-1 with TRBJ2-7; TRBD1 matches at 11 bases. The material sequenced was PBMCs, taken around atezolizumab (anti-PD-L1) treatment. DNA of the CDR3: TGCGCCAGCAGCACGGTAGGGACAGGGGGGGGAGAGCAGTACTTC. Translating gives CASSTVGTGGGEQYF.